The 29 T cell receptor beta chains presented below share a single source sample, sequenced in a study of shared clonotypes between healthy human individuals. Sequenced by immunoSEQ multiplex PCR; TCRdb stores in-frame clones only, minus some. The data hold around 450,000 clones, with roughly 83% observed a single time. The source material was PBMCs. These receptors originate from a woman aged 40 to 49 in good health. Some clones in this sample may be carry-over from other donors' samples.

CDR3: CASSGRGTDTQYF. The CDR3, as DNA: TGTGCCAGCAGTGGAAGGGGTACAGATACGCAGTATTTT. The chain joins TRBV6-1 to TRBJ2-3; tentatively, D is TRBD1 (5 bases). The V gene's germline CDR1 is MNHNS and CDR2 SASEGT. The V and J ends lost 4 bases and 3 bases respectively, with 8 bases between them. CDR3 size: 13 residues.

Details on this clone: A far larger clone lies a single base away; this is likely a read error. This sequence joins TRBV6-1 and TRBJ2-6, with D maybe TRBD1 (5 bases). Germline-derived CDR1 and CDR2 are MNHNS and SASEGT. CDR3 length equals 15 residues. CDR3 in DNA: TGTGCCAGCAGTGCGGAGAACTCTGGGGCCAACGTCCAGACTTTC. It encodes CASSAENSGANVQTF.

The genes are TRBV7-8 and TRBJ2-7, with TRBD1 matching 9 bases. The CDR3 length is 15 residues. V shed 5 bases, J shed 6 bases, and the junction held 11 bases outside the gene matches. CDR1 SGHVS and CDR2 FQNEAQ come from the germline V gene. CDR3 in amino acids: CASSTGTGSLAEQYF. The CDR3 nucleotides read TGTGCCAGCAGCACGGGGACAGGGAGCTTGGCCGAGCAGTACTTC. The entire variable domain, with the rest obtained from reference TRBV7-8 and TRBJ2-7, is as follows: GAGVSQSPRYKVAKRGQDVALRCDPISGHVSLFWYQQALGQGPEFLTYFQNEAQLDKSGLPSDRFFAERPEGSVSTLKIQRTQQEDSAVYLCASSTGTGSLAEQYFGPGTRLTVT.

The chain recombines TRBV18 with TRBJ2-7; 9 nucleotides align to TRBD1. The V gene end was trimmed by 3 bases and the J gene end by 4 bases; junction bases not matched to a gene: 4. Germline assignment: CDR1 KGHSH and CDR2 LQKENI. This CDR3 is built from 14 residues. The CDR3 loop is CASSPTGTGYEQYF. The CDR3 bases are TGTGCCAGCTCACCCACCGGGACAGGGTACGAGCAGTACTTC.

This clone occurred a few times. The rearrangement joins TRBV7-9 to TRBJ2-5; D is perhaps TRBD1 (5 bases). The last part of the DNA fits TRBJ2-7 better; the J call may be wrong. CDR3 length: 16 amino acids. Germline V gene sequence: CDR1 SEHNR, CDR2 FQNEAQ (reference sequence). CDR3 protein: CASSSTSGRWYYEQYF. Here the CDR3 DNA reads TGTGCCAGCAGCTCCACCTCAGGGCGGTGGTACTACGAGCAGTACTTC.

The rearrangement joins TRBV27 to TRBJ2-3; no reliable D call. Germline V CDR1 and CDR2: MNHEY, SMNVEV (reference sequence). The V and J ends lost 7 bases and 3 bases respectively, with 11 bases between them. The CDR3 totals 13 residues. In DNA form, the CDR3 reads TGTGCCAGCATGCAGACCGCAACAGATACGCAGTATTTT. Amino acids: CASMQTATDTQYF.

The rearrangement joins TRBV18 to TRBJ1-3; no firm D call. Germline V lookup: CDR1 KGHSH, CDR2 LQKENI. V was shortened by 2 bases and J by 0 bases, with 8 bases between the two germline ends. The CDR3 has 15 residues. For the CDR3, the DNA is TGTGCCAGCTCACCAGGGTACAACTCTGGAAACACCATATATTTT. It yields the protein CASSPGYNSGNTIYF.

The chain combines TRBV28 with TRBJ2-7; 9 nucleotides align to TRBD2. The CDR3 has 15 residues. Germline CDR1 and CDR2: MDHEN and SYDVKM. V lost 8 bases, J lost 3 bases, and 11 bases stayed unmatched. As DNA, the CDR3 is TGTGCCAGCCACTCAATGACTAGCGGCAACTACGAGCAGTACTTC. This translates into CASHSMTSGNYEQYF. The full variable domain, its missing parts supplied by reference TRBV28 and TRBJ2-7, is DVKVTQSSRYLVKRTGEKVFLECVQDMDHENMFWYRQDPGLGLRLIYFSYDVKMKEKGDIPEGYSVSREKKERFSLILESASTNQTSMYLCASHSMTSGNYEQYFGPGTRLTVT.

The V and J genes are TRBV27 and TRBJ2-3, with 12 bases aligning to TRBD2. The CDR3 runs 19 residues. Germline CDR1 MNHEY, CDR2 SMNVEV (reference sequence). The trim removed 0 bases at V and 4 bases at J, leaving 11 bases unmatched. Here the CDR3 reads CASSLSVASGRAGADTQYF. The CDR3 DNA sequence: TGTGCCAGCAGTTTATCGGTTGCTAGCGGGAGGGCCGGGGCAGATACGCAGTATTTT.

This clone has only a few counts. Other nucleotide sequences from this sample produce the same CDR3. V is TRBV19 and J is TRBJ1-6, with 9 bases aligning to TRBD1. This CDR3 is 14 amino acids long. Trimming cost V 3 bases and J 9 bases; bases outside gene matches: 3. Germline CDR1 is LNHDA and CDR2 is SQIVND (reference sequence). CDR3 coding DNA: TGTGCCAGTAGTATCGGACAGGGGATTTCACCCCTCCACTTT. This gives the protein CASSIGQGISPLHF. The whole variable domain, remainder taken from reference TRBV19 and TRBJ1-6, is DGGITQSPKYLFRKEGQNVTLSCEQNLNHDAMYWYRQDPGQGLRLIYYSQIVNDFQKGDIAEGYSVSREKKESFPLTVTSAQKNPTAFYLCASSIGQGISPLHFGNGTRLTVT.

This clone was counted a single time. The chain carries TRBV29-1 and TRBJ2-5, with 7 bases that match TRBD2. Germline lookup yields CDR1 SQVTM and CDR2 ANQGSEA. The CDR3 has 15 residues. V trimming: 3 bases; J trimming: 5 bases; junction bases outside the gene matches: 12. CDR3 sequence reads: CSVDLVREEEETQYF. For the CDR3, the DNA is TGCAGCGTTGATCTCGTACGGGAGGAGGAGGAGACCCAGTACTTC.

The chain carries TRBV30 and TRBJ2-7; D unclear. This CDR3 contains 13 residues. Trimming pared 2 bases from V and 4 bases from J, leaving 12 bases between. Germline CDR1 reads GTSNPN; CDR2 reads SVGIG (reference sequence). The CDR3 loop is CAWSPLLGYEQYF. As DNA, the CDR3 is TGTGCCTGGAGTCCACTGTTGGGGTACGAGCAGTACTTC.

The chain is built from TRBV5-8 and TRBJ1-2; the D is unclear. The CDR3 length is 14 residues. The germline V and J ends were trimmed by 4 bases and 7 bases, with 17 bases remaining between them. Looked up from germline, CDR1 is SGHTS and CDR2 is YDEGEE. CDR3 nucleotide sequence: TGTGCCAGCAGCCAAGAAGGGCGGAGAGGTGGCTACACCTTC. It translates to CASSQEGRRGGYTF.

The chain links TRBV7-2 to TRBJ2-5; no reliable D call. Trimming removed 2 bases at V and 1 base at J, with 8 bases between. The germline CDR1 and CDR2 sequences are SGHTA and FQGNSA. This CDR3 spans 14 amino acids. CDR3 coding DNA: TGTGCCAGCAGCTTAAACGGCATCCAAGAGACCCAGTACTTC. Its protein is CASSLNGIQETQYF.

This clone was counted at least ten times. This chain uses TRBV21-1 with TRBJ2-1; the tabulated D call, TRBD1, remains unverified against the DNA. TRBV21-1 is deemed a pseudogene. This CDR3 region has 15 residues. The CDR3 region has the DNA TGTGCCAGCAGCACTCGGGACAGGGAGTACAATGAGCAGTTCTTC. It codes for CASSTRDREYNEQFF.

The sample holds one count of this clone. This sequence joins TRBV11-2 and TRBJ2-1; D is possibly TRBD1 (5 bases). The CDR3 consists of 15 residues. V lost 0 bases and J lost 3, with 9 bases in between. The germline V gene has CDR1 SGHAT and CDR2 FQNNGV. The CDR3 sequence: CASSLDQGIYNEQFF. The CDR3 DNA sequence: TGTGCCAGCAGCTTAGACCAGGGAATCTACAATGAGCAGTTCTTC.

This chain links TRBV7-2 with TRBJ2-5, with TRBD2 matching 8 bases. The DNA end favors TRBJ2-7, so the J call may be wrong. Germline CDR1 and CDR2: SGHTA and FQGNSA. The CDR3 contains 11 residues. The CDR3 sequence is CASRSGSEQYF. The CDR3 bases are TGTGCCAGCAGAAGCGGGAGCGAGCAGTACTTC.

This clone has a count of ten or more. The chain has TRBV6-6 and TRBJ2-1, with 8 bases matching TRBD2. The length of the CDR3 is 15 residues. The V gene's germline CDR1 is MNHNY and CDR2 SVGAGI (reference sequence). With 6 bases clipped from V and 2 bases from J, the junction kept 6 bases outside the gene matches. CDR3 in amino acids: CASRGSGGPYNEQFF. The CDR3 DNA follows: TGTGCCAGCAGAGGAAGCGGGGGACCCTACAATGAGCAGTTCTTC.

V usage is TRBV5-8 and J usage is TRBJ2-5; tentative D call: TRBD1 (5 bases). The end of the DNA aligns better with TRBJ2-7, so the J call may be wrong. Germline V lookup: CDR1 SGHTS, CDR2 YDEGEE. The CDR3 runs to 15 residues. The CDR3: CASSERQRSSYEQYF. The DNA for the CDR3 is TGTGCCAGCAGCGAGAGACAGAGGAGCTCCTACGAGCAGTACTTC.

The CDR3 protein is CASSLGGLGTEAFF. CDR3 DNA: TGTGCCAGCAGCTTAGGCGGACTTGGCACTGAAGCTTTCTTT. The chain has TRBV7-9 and TRBJ1-1, with unresolved D. The V gene's germline CDR1 is SEHNR and CDR2 FQNEAQ (reference sequence). The CDR3 sequence is 14 residues long. Deletions cut 1 base from V and 4 bases from J, with 10 bases between.

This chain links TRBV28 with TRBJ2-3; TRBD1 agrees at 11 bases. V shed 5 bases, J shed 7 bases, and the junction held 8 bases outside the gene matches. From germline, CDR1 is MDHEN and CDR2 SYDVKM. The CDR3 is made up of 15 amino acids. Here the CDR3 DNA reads TGTGCCAGCAGTGCGGACAGGGGGCGGTTAAATACGCAGTATTTT. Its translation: CASSADRGRLNTQYF. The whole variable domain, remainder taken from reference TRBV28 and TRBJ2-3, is DVKVTQSSRYLVKRTGEKVFLECVQDMDHENMFWYRQDPGLGLRLIYFSYDVKMKEKGDIPEGYSVSREKKERFSLILESASTNQTSMYLCASSADRGRLNTQYFGPGTRLTVL.

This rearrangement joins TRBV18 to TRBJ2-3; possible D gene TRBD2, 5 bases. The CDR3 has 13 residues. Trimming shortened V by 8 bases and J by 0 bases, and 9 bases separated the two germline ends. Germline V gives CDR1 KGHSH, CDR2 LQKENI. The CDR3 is CASPRASTDTQYF. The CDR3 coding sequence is TGTGCCAGCCCGCGGGCTAGCACAGATACGCAGTATTTT.

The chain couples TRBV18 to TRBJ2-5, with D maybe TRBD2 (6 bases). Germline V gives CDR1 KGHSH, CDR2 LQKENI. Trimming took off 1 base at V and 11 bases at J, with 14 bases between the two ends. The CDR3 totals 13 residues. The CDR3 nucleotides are TGTGCCAGCTCACCACGGGGAGGCCTGGAGCAGTACTTC. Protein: CASSPRGGLEQYF.

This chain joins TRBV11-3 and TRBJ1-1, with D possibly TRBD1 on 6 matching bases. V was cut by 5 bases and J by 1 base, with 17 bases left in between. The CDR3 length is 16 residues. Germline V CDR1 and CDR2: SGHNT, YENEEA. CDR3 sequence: CASSPYRESPNTEAFF. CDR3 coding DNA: TGTGCCAGCAGCCCCTACAGGGAGTCCCCGAACACTGAAGCTTTCTTT.

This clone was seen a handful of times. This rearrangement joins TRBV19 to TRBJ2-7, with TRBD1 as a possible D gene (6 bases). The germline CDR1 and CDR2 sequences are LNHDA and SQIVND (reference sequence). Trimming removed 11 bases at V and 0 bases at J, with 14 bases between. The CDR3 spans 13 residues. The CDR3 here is CAVKSDSSYEQYF. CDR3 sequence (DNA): TGTGCCGTCAAGTCGGACAGCTCCTACGAGCAGTACTTC.

The CDR3 is CASFSGSRTDTQYF. In DNA, the CDR3 is TGTGCCAGCTTCAGCGGGAGCAGGACAGATACGCAGTATTTT. The rearrangement joins TRBV28 to TRBJ2-3; TRBD2 aligns across 8 bases. Germline lookup yields CDR1 MDHEN and CDR2 SYDVKM. V trimming: 8 bases; J trimming: 3 bases; junction bases outside the gene matches: 7. CDR3 length equals 14 residues. Using reference TRBV28 and TRBJ2-3 for the parts outside the CDR3, the full variable domain is DVKVTQSSRYLVKRTGEKVFLECVQDMDHENMFWYRQDPGLGLRLIYFSYDVKMKEKGDIPEGYSVSREKKERFSLILESASTNQTSMYLCASFSGSRTDTQYFGPGTRLTVL.

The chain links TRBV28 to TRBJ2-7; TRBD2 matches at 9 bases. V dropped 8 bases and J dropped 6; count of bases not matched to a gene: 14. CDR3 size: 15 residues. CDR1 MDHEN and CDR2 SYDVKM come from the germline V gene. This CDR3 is CASQVTSGPASEQYF. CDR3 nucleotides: TGTGCCAGCCAGGTAACTAGCGGGCCCGCCAGCGAGCAGTACTTC.

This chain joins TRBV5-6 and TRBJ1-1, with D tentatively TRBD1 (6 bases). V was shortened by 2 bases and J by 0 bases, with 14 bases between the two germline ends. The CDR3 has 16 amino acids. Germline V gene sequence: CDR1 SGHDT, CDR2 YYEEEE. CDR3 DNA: TGTGCCAGCAGCTTATATGAGAGGGACATGAACACTGAAGCTTTCTTT. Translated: CASSLYERDMNTEAFF.

CDR3 nucleotides: TGTGCCAGCAGCGCCCTCTTCACTAACACAGATACGCAGTATTTT. This sequence encodes CASSALFTNTDTQYF. The gene calls are TRBV9 and TRBJ2-3; D remains ambiguous. V lost 3 bases and J lost 2, with 13 bases in between. Per the germline V gene, CDR1 is SGDLS and CDR2 is YYNGEE. CDR3 length: 15 amino acids.